Below, 26 T cell receptor beta chains from the same sample are listed, as sequenced in a study of cytomegalovirus exposure and HLA in healthy donors. Data came from immunoSEQ multiplex PCR; TCRdb stores just in-frame clones and leaves some out. Found here are around 140,000 clones, 89% of them singletons; the top ten hold roughly 1.2%. Sequenced input: PBMCs. These receptors came from a woman under 30 in good health and CMV-seronegative.

V is TRBV6-5 and J is TRBJ1-2, with unresolved D. This CDR3 has 14 amino acids. The germline V and J ends were trimmed by 0 bases and 6 bases, with 11 bases remaining between them. Germline assignment: CDR1 MNHEY and CDR2 SVGAGI. As DNA, the CDR3 is TGTGCCAGCAGTTACTCTTGGCTCCGGGATGGCTACACCTTC. Residues: CASSYSWLRDGYTF.

As DNA, the CDR3 is TGTGCCAGCAGCCCTGGCCGGGGTCAACTCAATGAGCAGTTCTTC. Its translation: CASSPGRGQLNEQFF. The chain couples TRBV11-2 to TRBJ2-1, with D possibly matching TRBD2 (5 bases). V shed 5 bases and J shed 6 bases, with 17 bases lying between them. Germline V gene data show CDR1 as SGHAT and CDR2 as FQNNGV. CDR3 length: 15 amino acids. Together with reference TRBV11-2 and TRBJ2-1, the CDR3 gives the full variable domain: EAGVAQSPRYKIIEKRQSVAFWCNPISGHATLYWYQQILGQGPKLLIQFQNNGVVDDSQLPKDRFSAERLKGVDSTLKIQPAKLEDSAVYLCASSPGRGQLNEQFFGPGTRLTVL.

V is TRBV4-1 and J is TRBJ1-6, with no clear D. V lost 4 bases to trimming and J lost 8 bases, with 12 bases between them. Germline V gene data show CDR1 as MGHRA and CDR2 as YSYEKL. The CDR3 consists of 14 residues. As DNA, the CDR3 is TGCGCCAGCAGCCGGGAGGGCAATCATTCACCCCTCCACTTT. Protein product: CASSREGNHSPLHF.

The V call is TRBV5-3, the J call TRBJ2-7, with 8 nucleotides matching TRBD1. TRBV5-3 qualifies as an ORF whose function is uncertain. J lost 4 bases, V lost 3 bases, and 12 bases had no gene match. This CDR3 region has 16 residues. This CDR3 reads CARSSNRDRSVYEQYF. The CDR3, as DNA: TGTGCCAGAAGCTCTAACCGGGACAGGAGCGTATACGAGCAGTACTTC.

The chain couples TRBV5-1 to TRBJ1-4, with 7 bases matching TRBD1. Germline V CDR1 and CDR2: SGHRS, YFSETQ. The CDR3 runs 14 residues. V dropped 4 bases and J dropped 4; count of bases not matched to a gene: 4. In nucleotides, the CDR3 is TGCGCCAGCAGCCGGGGGACAGTTAATGAAAAACTGTTTTTT. Its translation: CASSRGTVNEKLFF.

This clone was picked up one time. The genes are TRBV7-8 and TRBJ1-1; weak D call: TRBD1 (6 bases). The CDR3 length is 12 residues. Per the germline V gene, CDR1 is SGHVS and CDR2 is FQNEAQ. V lost 5 bases and J lost 7, with 11 bases in between. For the CDR3, the DNA is TGTGCCAGCAGCCTCAACAGGGTTGAAGCTTTCTTT. It codes for CASSLNRVEAFF.

This sequence joins TRBV2 and TRBJ1-1; D perhaps matches TRBD1 (6 bases). CDR1 and CDR2 from the germline V gene are SNHLY and FYNNEI. This CDR3 is 18 amino acids long. V dropped 5 bases and J dropped 4 bases, with 26 bases sitting between them. In nucleotides, the CDR3 is TGTGCCAGCAGTTCGAGTATTACGGCAGGGGCCTTAGGCACTGAAGCTTTCTTT. Encoded protein: CASSSSITAGALGTEAFF. Looking up the rest from reference TRBV2 and TRBJ1-1 gives the full variable domain: EPEVTQTPSHQVTQMGQEVILRCVPISNHLYFYWYRQILGQKVEFLVSFYNNEISEKSEIFDDQFSVERPDGSNFTLKIRSTKLEDSAMYFCASSSSITAGALGTEAFFGQGTRLTVV.

This chain joins TRBV15 and TRBJ1-2; TRBD1 matches 11 bases. Germline V gives CDR1 LNHNV, CDR2 YYDKDF (reference sequence). V was clipped by 3 bases and J by 3 bases; unmatched bases: 9. CDR3 length equals 17 residues. The CDR3 DNA reads TGTGCCACCAGCAGTTCCGGCCCGGACAGGGGGCACTATGGCTACACCTTC. It specifies CATSSSGPDRGHYGYTF.

The rearrangement uses TRBV6-5 and TRBJ1-2, with D perhaps matching TRBD1 (6 bases). Germline assignment: CDR1 MNHEY and CDR2 SVGAGI. Trimming removed 0 bases at V and 6 bases at J, with 11 bases between. The CDR3 runs 14 residues. CDR3 bases: TGTGCCAGCAGTTACTCGACCTCAGGGGATGGCTACACCTTC. It encodes CASSYSTSGDGYTF.

The chain links TRBV6-4 to TRBJ2-3; TRBD2 might be the D (7 bases). V lost 5 bases and J lost 0, with 12 bases in between. The CDR3 runs to 15 residues. Germline V gene data show CDR1 as MRHNA and CDR2 as SNTAGT. The CDR3 coding sequence is TGTGCCAGCAGTTATGGGGGGGCTAGCACAGATACGCAGTATTTT. Translated, it gives CASSYGGASTDTQYF.

The V and J genes are TRBV7-2 and TRBJ2-1, with 13 bases identical to TRBD2. Per germline, CDR1 SGHTA and CDR2 FQGNSA. V was clipped by 6 bases and J by 8 bases; unmatched bases: 7. The CDR3 is made up of 15 amino acids. This CDR3 reads CASRWTSGGWDEQFF. CDR3 sequence (DNA): TGTGCCAGCAGATGGACTAGCGGGGGTTGGGATGAGCAGTTCTTC.

The chain couples TRBV4-1 to TRBJ2-7; 11 bases line up with TRBD2. The CDR3 sequence is 16 residues long. Germline CDR1 and CDR2: MGHRA and YSYEKL. V dropped 4 bases and J dropped 3; count of bases not matched to a gene: 8. This CDR3 is CASSPRQTSGGYEQYF. The CDR3, as DNA: TGCGCCAGCAGCCCCCGCCAAACTAGCGGGGGCTACGAGCAGTACTTC.

The CDR3 DNA is TGTGCCAGCAGAGCGGGACTCATCTATGGCTACACCTTC. Encoded protein: CASRAGLIYGYTF. This chain uses TRBV6-5 with TRBJ1-2, with a weak D call TRBD1 (5 bases). The CDR3 spans 13 residues. The V and J ends lost 6 bases and 4 bases respectively, with 12 bases between them. The germline V gene encodes CDR1 MNHEY and CDR2 SVGAGI.

This clone showed up just once. The V and J genes are TRBV7-6 and TRBJ1-5; D is undetermined. Trimming shortened V by 2 bases and J by 0 bases, and 11 bases separated the two germline ends. Germline CDR1 is SGHVS and CDR2 is FNYEAQ. There are 16 residues in the CDR3. CDR3 residues: CASSLLGRHSNQPQHF. The CDR3 region has the DNA TGTGCCAGCAGCTTACTTGGGAGACATAGCAATCAGCCCCAGCATTTT.

In regard to this clone: One end of the junction fails to match germline, which may point to a read error. V gene TRBV5-6 combines with J gene TRBJ1-2, with TRBD1 matching over 7 bases. Per germline, CDR1 SGHDT and CDR2 YYEEEE. This CDR3 comprises 11 residues. For the CDR3, the DNA is TGTGCCAGCAGCTTGGTTGCGGACAGGTCCTTC. It yields the protein CASSLVADRSF.

This sequence joins TRBV2 and TRBJ1-1, with 8 bases identical to TRBD1. The germline V gene encodes CDR1 SNHLY and CDR2 FYNNEI. This CDR3 is 15 amino acids long. V gave up 5 bases and J gave up 7 bases; unmatched junction bases: 12. The CDR3: CASSPGTGLPFEAFF. In nucleotides, the CDR3 is TGTGCCAGCAGTCCCGGGACAGGACTTCCGTTTGAAGCTTTCTTT.

V gene TRBV6-1 combines with J gene TRBJ1-6; TRBD1 matches at 8 bases. After removal of 9 bases from V and 9 bases from J, the junction contained 10 bases not matched to a gene. The germline gives CDR1 MNHNS, CDR2 SASEGT. This CDR3 has 14 residues. The DNA of the CDR3 is TGTGCCAGTGGAATGGGACAGGAAGGTTCACCCCTCCACTTT. As protein: CASGMGQEGSPLHF.

The chain's CDR3 is CASSPTGFGNTIYF. The CDR3, as DNA: TGTGCCAGCAGCCCGACAGGGTTTGGAAACACCATATATTTT. The rearrangement links TRBV27 to TRBJ1-3; 7 bases fit TRBD1. Trimming removed 6 bases from V and 3 bases from J; junction bases left unmatched: 5. This CDR3 comprises 14 residues. Germline lookup yields CDR1 MNHEY and CDR2 SMNVEV (reference sequence).

A single count supports this clone. The genes are TRBV2 and TRBJ2-2; 10 positions match TRBD2. The CDR3 consists of 17 residues. The ends lost 4 bases at V and 4 bases at J; junction bases unmatched: 9. Germline CDR1 is SNHLY and CDR2 is FYNNEI. CDR3 bases: TGTGCCAGCAGTGTATCCAGCGGGGGGGCCCGCACCGGGGAGCTGTTTTTT. It encodes CASSVSSGGARTGELFF.

This chain joins TRBV18 and TRBJ1-2; no reliable D call. Germline loops: CDR1 KGHSH, CDR2 LQKENI. The CDR3 is made up of 15 amino acids. V was pared by 1 base and J by 0 bases, with 9 bases between. This chain's CDR3 is CASSPRDIANYGYTF. CDR3 nucleotides: TGTGCCAGCTCACCACGAGACATCGCTAACTATGGCTACACCTTC.

This clone was detected a few times. The chain carries TRBV7-3 and TRBJ2-1, with D unclear. The CDR3 runs 14 residues. Germline CDR1 reads SGHTA; CDR2 reads FQGTGA. V lost 0 bases and J 6 bases, leaving 9 bases between the germline ends. CDR3 nucleotide sequence: TGTGCCAGCAGCTTAACACCGTCGGTCAATGAGCAGTTCTTC. Translated, it gives CASSLTPSVNEQFF.

The V and J genes are TRBV6-1 and TRBJ2-1; D gene unclear. Trimming shortened V by 5 bases and J by 0 bases, and 5 bases separated the two germline ends. Germline-derived CDR1 and CDR2 are MNHNS and SASEGT. The CDR3 is 13 residues long. The CDR3 here is CASSLSSYNEQFF. CDR3 DNA: TGTGCCAGCAGTTTGAGCTCCTACAATGAGCAGTTCTTC.

The sample holds one count of this clone. The CDR3 bases are TGCGCCAGCAGTGGTCCGGGACAGGGGGCGGGTGGTCCCTACGAGCAGTACTTC. As protein: CASSGPGQGAGGPYEQYF. The chain employs TRBV5-1 and TRBJ2-7, with TRBD1 matching over 12 bases. Germline loops: CDR1 SGHRS, CDR2 YFSETQ. After removal of 5 bases from V and 2 bases from J, the junction contained 14 bases not matched to a gene. There are 18 residues in the CDR3.

V is TRBV27 and J is TRBJ1-6; D gene uncertain. The CDR3 spans 16 residues. With 4 bases removed from V and 9 bases from J, the gap between germline ends came to 19 bases. Germline CDR1 and CDR2: MNHEY and SMNVEV (reference sequence). CDR3 nucleotides: TGTGCCAGCAGTTCCTTTGGAGGGCAGCCAAGTTCACCCCTCCACTTT. It specifies CASSSFGGQPSSPLHF.

The chain is built from TRBV18 and TRBJ2-1; TRBD1 matches 12 bases. The length of the CDR3 is 15 residues. V lost 6 bases and J lost 8; bases outside the gene matches: 8. Germline V lookup: CDR1 KGHSH, CDR2 LQKENI. CDR3 sequence: CASSGDRGRGYEQFF. CDR3 DNA: TGTGCCAGCTCCGGGGACAGGGGGCGCGGATATGAGCAGTTCTTC.

V is TRBV11-2 and J is TRBJ2-5; 14 bases align to TRBD2. The CDR3 length is 15 residues. Looked up from germline, CDR1 is SGHAT and CDR2 is FQNNGV. V lost 5 bases, J lost 5 bases, and 4 bases stayed unmatched. The CDR3 sequence: CASSTRTSGGETQYF. CDR3 coding DNA: TGTGCCAGCAGCACTCGGACTAGCGGGGGGGAGACCCAGTACTTC.